This entry lists 22 T cell receptor beta chains sequenced from one sample in a study of blood T cell repertoires in COVID-19. The method was immunoSEQ multiplex PCR; TCRdb's version includes in-frame clones alone and lacks a portion of them. The sample contains under 400,000 clones, roughly 89% of which appear only once. The sample was peripheral blood. Receptors originate from a woman in her fifties or sixties with COVID-19, enrolled during active disease.

CDR3 protein: CASSVAQHYGYTF. Written as DNA, the CDR3 is TGTGCCAGCAGCGTAGCACAACACTATGGCTACACCTTC. The V gene is TRBV9, the J gene TRBJ1-2; D is unclear. Germline assignment: CDR1 SGDLS and CDR2 YYNGEE. Between the trimmed V and J ends, which lost 0 bases and 3 bases, there was a span of 6 bases. CDR3 length: 13 amino acids.

This chain links TRBV2 with TRBJ2-2, with D perhaps TRBD2 (6 bases). V was pared by 7 bases and J by 7 bases, with 19 bases between. The CDR3 is 15 amino acids. CDR1 and CDR2 from the germline V gene are SNHLY and FYNNEI. The DNA for the CDR3 is TGTGCCAGCATGCCGGCGCGGGGTAAGGGCGGGGAGCTGTTTTTT. Translated, it gives CASMPARGKGGELFF.

The gene calls are TRBV5-1 and TRBJ2-5, with 10 bases matching TRBD1. Germline V gives CDR1 SGHRS, CDR2 YFSETQ. The CDR3 extends over 15 amino acids. V was pared by 4 bases and J by 5 bases, with 8 bases of the junction left unmatched. The CDR3 DNA follows: TGCGCCAGCAGCCTGGGGACAGGGGATTTGGAGACCCAGTACTTC. Protein: CASSLGTGDLETQYF.

V usage is TRBV11-2 and J usage is TRBJ1-2; perhaps TRBD1 as D (5 bases). With 5 bases removed from V and 7 bases from J, the gap between germline ends came to 17 bases. Germline V gene sequence: CDR1 SGHAT, CDR2 FQNNGV. This CDR3 contains 14 residues. As DNA, the CDR3 is TGTGCCAGCAGCATTAGCGGGGGTGTCTCTGGCTACACCTTC. Translation: CASSISGGVSGYTF.

The chain has TRBV5-1 and TRBJ2-3; TRBD1 might be the D (6 bases). The CDR3 covers 16 residues. Germline CDR1 is SGHRS and CDR2 is YFSETQ. V was cut by 0 bases and J by 1 base, with 12 bases left in between. CDR3 residues: CASSLALQGGTDTQYF. CDR3 coding DNA: TGCGCCAGCAGCTTGGCTCTACAGGGTGGCACAGATACGCAGTATTTT.

In regard to this clone: This same CDR3 is encoded by further DNA sequences in the sample. The V and J genes are TRBV3-1 (or the pseudogene TRBV3-2) and TRBJ1-1; D is undetermined. V dropped 4 bases and J dropped 0 bases, with 9 bases sitting between them. The CDR3 spans 14 residues. Germline values: CDR1 LGHDT, CDR2 YNNKEL (reference sequence). This chain's CDR3 is CASSPQVMNTEAFF. The CDR3 DNA follows: TGTGCCAGCAGCCCTCAGGTCATGAACACTGAAGCTTTCTTT.

This clone was seen more than once but under ten times. V gene TRBV12-3 or TRBV12-4 combines with J gene TRBJ1-1, with D possibly TRBD1 on 5 matching bases. Trimming removed 5 bases from V and 1 base from J, with 8 bases in between. The CDR3 covers 13 residues. The CDR3 loop reads CASSNRRNTEAFF. DNA for the CDR3: TGTGCCAGCAGTAACAGGAGGAACACTGAAGCTTTCTTT.

V gene TRBV7-9 combines with J gene TRBJ1-2; 7 bases are shared with TRBD1. Germline V gene lookup returns CDR1 SEHNR and CDR2 FQNEAQ (reference sequence). V trimming: 5 bases; J trimming: 6 bases; junction bases outside the gene matches: 6. The CDR3 loop spans 13 amino acids. The CDR3 sequence: CASSPGTVDGYTF. CDR3 nucleotide sequence: TGTGCCAGCAGCCCCGGGACAGTCGATGGCTACACCTTC.

The rearrangement uses TRBV27 and TRBJ2-7, with 12 positions matching TRBD1. The CDR3 spans 21 residues. The V gene's germline CDR1 is MNHEY and CDR2 SMNVEV (reference sequence). V lost 5 bases, J lost 0 bases, and 20 bases stayed unmatched. CDR3 in DNA: TGTGCCAGCAGTCCCGCTGCGGTCTGGGACAGGGGGCCCATGTTCTCCTACGAGCAGTACTTC. This gives the protein CASSPAAVWDRGPMFSYEQYF.

V and J are TRBV6-5 and TRBJ1-2; TRBD1 matches 8 bases. This CDR3 region has 15 residues. The germline V gene encodes CDR1 MNHEY and CDR2 SVGAGI. J gave up 8 bases and V 2 bases, and 10 bases lay outside the gene matches. The chain's CDR3 is CASSYLGQGTMGYTF. For the CDR3, the DNA is TGTGCCAGCAGTTACCTTGGACAGGGTACTATGGGCTACACCTTC.

This rearrangement joins TRBV6-5 to TRBJ2-1, with a tentative D call TRBD1 (5 bases). Trimming removed 11 bases at V and 8 bases at J, with 22 bases between. The CDR3 length is 14 residues. The V gene's germline CDR1 is MNHEY and CDR2 SVGAGI. The CDR3: CASRLGAVRDEQFF. CDR3 nucleotides: TGTGCCTCCCGGCTAGGGGCAGTTAGGGATGAGCAGTTCTTC.

CDR3 in amino acids: CASSLGTGGTDTQYF. The CDR3 coding sequence is TGTGCCAGCAGTCTGGGGACTGGAGGCACAGATACGCAGTATTTT. V is TRBV6-5 and J is TRBJ2-3, with TRBD2 as a possible D gene (6 bases). Trimming removed 5 bases at V and 1 base at J, with 13 bases between. Germline V gene lookup returns CDR1 MNHEY and CDR2 SVGAGI. This CDR3 has 15 amino acids.

The chain couples TRBV5-4 to TRBJ2-1, with 9 bases that match TRBD2. CDR3 length: 15 residues. CDR1 is SGHNT, CDR2 YYREEE, per germline (reference sequence). The V and J ends lost 2 bases and 10 bases, in that order; junction bases with no gene match: 10. The CDR3 is CASSFRGGGLGEQFF. CDR3 nucleotides: TGTGCCAGCAGCTTCCGCGGGGGGGGGCTCGGAGAGCAGTTCTTC.

The gene calls are TRBV6-5 and TRBJ1-1; D unclear. Trimming pared 7 bases from V and 1 base from J, leaving 10 bases between. In germline, CDR1 is MNHEY, CDR2 SVGAGI. The length of the CDR3 is 13 residues. The CDR3 reads CASNGRGNTEAFF. In DNA form, the CDR3 reads TGTGCCAGCAATGGGCGTGGGAACACTGAAGCTTTCTTT.

The J gene is TRBJ1-1, the V gene TRBV19; a possible D gene is TRBD1 (5 bases). The CDR3 is made up of 18 amino acids. V shed 6 bases and J shed 0 bases, with 23 bases lying between them. Per germline, CDR1 LNHDA and CDR2 SQIVND (reference sequence). Here the CDR3 reads CASSRDREMATMNTEAFF. CDR3 in DNA: TGTGCCAGTAGCCGGGACCGGGAGATGGCTACTATGAACACTGAAGCTTTCTTT.

The chain links TRBV5-5 to TRBJ2-7; D is uncertain. Trimming shortened V by 3 bases and J by 5 bases, and 24 bases separated the two germline ends. Germline lookup yields CDR1 SGHKS and CDR2 YYEKEE (reference sequence). The CDR3 is made up of 17 amino acids. CDR3 sequence (DNA): TGTGCCAGCAGCTCCTCGGTCCAATGGCCCGGAGTCCACGAGCAGTACTTC. As protein: CASSSSVQWPGVHEQYF.

The chain couples TRBV10-3 to TRBJ2-3; D is possibly TRBD1 (6 bases). There are 12 residues in the CDR3. The V and J ends lost 4 bases and 10 bases respectively, with 12 bases between them. Germline V gene data show CDR1 as ENHRY and CDR2 as SYGVKD. This CDR3 reads CAISGQQGPQYF. Here the CDR3 DNA reads TGTGCCATCAGTGGACAACAGGGACCGCAGTATTTT.

This clone has a single count. The chain is built from TRBV9 and TRBJ1-2, with 8 nucleotides matching TRBD1. V shed 3 bases, J shed 3 bases, and the junction held 10 bases outside the gene matches. The CDR3 is 16 amino acids. Germline CDR1 reads SGDLS; CDR2 reads YYNGEE. The CDR3 sequence: CASSATGGNSYYGYTF. As DNA, the CDR3 is TGTGCCAGCAGCGCCACAGGGGGAAACTCGTACTATGGCTACACCTTC. The full variable domain, completed using reference TRBV9 and TRBJ1-2, is DSGVTQTPKHLITATGQRVTLRCSPRSGDLSVYWYQQSLDQGLQFLIQYYNGEERAKGNILERFSAQQFPDLHSELNLSSLELGDSALYFCASSATGGNSYYGYTFGSGTRLTVV.

The rearrangement joins TRBV5-1 to TRBJ2-4; D call uncertain. This CDR3 spans 18 amino acids. V dropped 4 bases and J dropped 0 bases, with 20 bases sitting between them. CDR1 is SGHRS, CDR2 YFSETQ, per germline. The chain's CDR3 is CASSPRVWLYLAKNIQYF. Written as DNA, the CDR3 is TGCGCCAGCAGCCCCCGGGTCTGGTTATACCTAGCCAAAAACATTCAGTACTTC.

The V and J genes are TRBV9 and TRBJ1-5; D might be TRBD1 (5 bases). V was cut by 0 bases and J by 7 bases, with 14 bases left in between. The CDR3 is made up of 15 amino acids. Germline V lookup: CDR1 SGDLS, CDR2 YYNGEE. The CDR3 region is CASSVGISGVQPQHF. For the CDR3, the DNA is TGTGCCAGCAGCGTAGGGATCTCGGGGGTACAGCCCCAGCATTTT.

The chain is built from TRBV15 and TRBJ2-3; possibly TRBD2 for D (6 bases). The V gene's germline CDR1 is LNHNV and CDR2 YYDKDF (reference sequence). The length of the CDR3 is 17 residues. Trimming shortened V by 0 bases and J by 1 base, and 14 bases separated the two germline ends. This chain's CDR3 is CATSRDTGTARTDTQYF. CDR3 bases: TGTGCCACCAGCAGAGACACCGGGACTGCCCGCACAGATACGCAGTATTTT.

This chain links TRBV14 with TRBJ2-5, with D maybe TRBD2 (5 bases). The CDR3 covers 14 residues. Trimming pared 2 bases from V and 5 bases from J, leaving 12 bases between. In germline, CDR1 is SGHDN, CDR2 FVKESK. The CDR3 region is CASSQQTSGETQYF. DNA for the CDR3: TGTGCCAGCAGCCAACAAACTTCGGGGGAGACCCAGTACTTC.